One sample yielded the 30 T cell receptor beta chains listed below, sequenced in a study of OX40 agonist ivuxolimab in advanced cancers. TCRdb's table, derived via immunoSEQ multiplex PCR, lists solely in-frame clones and lacks some. The table has some 64,000 clones, around 90% seen once. Material: CD4+ or CD8+ T cells sorted from blood, obtained in a trial of the OX40 agonist ivuxolimab. The receptors shown here come from an adult with an advanced solid tumor such as melanoma, head and neck, liver or kidney cancer.

This sequence joins TRBV4-1 and TRBJ1-3, with TRBD1 as a possible D gene (6 bases). The CDR3 spans 17 residues. V lost 4 bases to trimming and J lost 2 bases, with 18 bases between them. CDR1 is MGHRA and CDR2 is YSYEKL in the germline V gene. The CDR3 DNA follows: TGCGCCAGCAGCCTCACGCAGGGGTCGGGGGCTGGAAACACCATATATTTT. Amino acid sequence: CASSLTQGSGAGNTIYF.

The rearrangement links TRBV25-1 to TRBJ1-2, with 7 nucleotides matching TRBD1. J lost 2 bases, V lost 4 bases, and 7 bases had no gene match. This CDR3 contains 15 residues. Germline lookup yields CDR1 MGHDK and CDR2 SYGVNS. In DNA form, the CDR3 reads TGTGCCAGCAGTGGATACAGGGGCCAAAACTATGGCTACACCTTC. This gives the protein CASSGYRGQNYGYTF.

This clone was found once. V and J are TRBV2 and TRBJ2-1, with D possibly TRBD2 on 6 matching bases. Trimming left V 11 bases short and J 1 base short, with 18 bases between. CDR3 length: 15 residues. Per the germline V gene, CDR1 is SNHLY and CDR2 is FYNNEI. Here the CDR3 DNA reads TGTGCCGCAGATCCCGGGGGAAGATCCTACAATGAGCAGTTCTTC. Its translation: CAADPGGRSYNEQFF.

The chain links TRBV2 to TRBJ1-1; D remains unclear. Trimming cost V 4 bases and J 4 bases, with 13 bases left between them. This CDR3 has 14 amino acids. The germline CDR1 and CDR2 sequences are SNHLY and FYNNEI. The CDR3 DNA sequence: TGTGCCAGCAGTGCGGGCCTCTCGGGCACTGAAGCTTTCTTT. Translated: CASSAGLSGTEAFF.

The chain is built from TRBV10-1 and TRBJ1-5; D might be TRBD1 (6 bases). Trimming removed 4 bases at V and 11 bases at J, with 15 bases between. Germline CDR1 and CDR2: WNHNN and SYGVQD (reference sequence). The CDR3 sequence is 13 residues long. This chain's CDR3 is CASSVSVGGTQHF. The CDR3 DNA reads as TGCGCCAGCAGTGTGTCCGTAGGGGGGACCCAGCATTTT.

The chain employs TRBV6-4 and TRBJ2-2; D is possibly TRBD2 (6 bases). Germline V lookup: CDR1 MRHNA, CDR2 SNTAGT. Trimming removed 6 bases from V and 2 bases from J, with 10 bases in between. This CDR3 comprises 14 residues. Here the CDR3 reads CASRVGTNTGELFF. CDR3 coding DNA: TGTGCCAGCAGAGTGGGGACTAACACCGGGGAGCTGTTTTTT.

V is TRBV11-2 and J is TRBJ1-3, with D maybe TRBD1 (5 bases). This CDR3 spans 19 amino acids. Trimming took off 3 bases at V and 0 bases at J, with 21 bases between the two ends. Germline-derived CDR1 and CDR2 are SGHAT and FQNNGV. The CDR3 nucleotides are TGTGCCAGCAGCTTCAGACCCACCCAGGGTCATAGCTCTGGAAACACCATATATTTT. Protein sequence: CASSFRPTQGHSSGNTIYF.

This CDR3 reads CASSLEGQGNSPLHF. As DNA, the CDR3 is TGCGCCAGCAGCCTAGAGGGACAGGGAAATTCACCCCTCCACTTT. This rearrangement joins TRBV5-1 to TRBJ1-6; 9 nucleotides align to TRBD1. The CDR3 runs 15 residues. Germline V gene data show CDR1 as SGHRS and CDR2 as YFSETQ. The J segment lost 7 bases and the V segment lost 4 bases, leaving 6 bases of the junction unmatched.

The CDR3 sequence is CASSPQGGGGQPQHF. The CDR3 coding sequence is TGTGCCAGCAGTCCACAGGGTGGCGGCGGGCAGCCCCAGCATTTT. The chain links TRBV6-4 to TRBJ1-5; D might be TRBD1 (6 bases). Germline V gene sequence: CDR1 MRHNA, CDR2 SNTAGT. CDR3 length: 15 amino acids. The V end lost 5 bases, the J end lost 7 bases, and 18 bases lay between the germline ends.

The CDR3, as DNA: TGTGCCAGCAGCTCCCGGAGGACAGGGTTTGGGCCCGGGGAGCTGTTTTTT. This gives the protein CASSSRRTGFGPGELFF. The chain uses TRBV11-2 and TRBJ2-2, with 8 bases that match TRBD1. The CDR3 extends over 17 amino acids. Per the germline V gene, CDR1 is SGHAT and CDR2 is FQNNGV. Trimming cost V 4 bases and J 6 bases; bases outside gene matches: 13.

The V call is TRBV6-1, the J call TRBJ1-5; 7 nucleotides match TRBD1. CDR1 is MNHNS, CDR2 SASEGT, per germline. J was trimmed by 2 bases and V by 2 bases; bases with no gene match: 9. This CDR3 spans 17 amino acids. CDR3 sequence (DNA): TGTGCCAGCAGTGAACGTATGAGCGGGACAGGCAATCAGCCCCAGCATTTT. Translated: CASSERMSGTGNQPQHF.

The V call is TRBV7-2, the J call TRBJ2-3; D not resolved. The CDR3 covers 12 residues. In germline, CDR1 is SGHTA, CDR2 FQGNSA. The V and J ends lost 5 bases and 5 bases respectively, with 8 bases between them. CDR3 nucleotides: TGTGCCAGCAGCGCACGTGGAGATACGCAGTATTTT. Its protein is CASSARGDTQYF. Full variable domain (rest looked up from reference TRBV7-2 and TRBJ2-3): GAGVSQSPSNKVTEKGKDVELRCDPISGHTALYWYRQSLGQGLEFLIYFQGNSAPDKSGLPSDRFSAERTGGSVSTLTIQRTQQEDSAVYLCASSARGDTQYFGPGTRLTVL.

The rearrangement joins TRBV6-1 to TRBJ1-1; tentatively, D is TRBD1 (6 bases). Trimming took off 2 bases at V and 7 bases at J, with 20 bases between the two ends. The CDR3 is 16 residues long. Germline CDR1 reads MNHNS; CDR2 reads SASEGT. Here the CDR3 DNA reads TGTGCCAGCAGTGAACCGGGACACCGGGTGATGGGTGAAGCTTTCTTT. Translated: CASSEPGHRVMGEAFF.

By proportion, this clone is medium-sized. V gene TRBV7-9 combines with J gene TRBJ1-2; no clear D. The ends were cut back, 5 bases at V and 8 bases at J, with 12 bases in the middle. Germline lookup yields CDR1 SEHNR and CDR2 FQNEAQ (reference sequence). This CDR3 has 12 amino acids. The CDR3 loop reads CASSDASGGYTF. Here the CDR3 DNA reads TGTGCCAGCAGCGACGCATCGGGCGGCTACACCTTC.

The chain links TRBV9 to TRBJ2-3; 8 positions match TRBD2. J gave up 1 base and V 0 bases, and 4 bases lay outside the gene matches. Germline V gene data show CDR1 as SGDLS and CDR2 as YYNGEE. The CDR3 runs to 16 residues. The DNA for the CDR3 is TGTGCCAGCAGCGTAGATGCGACTAGCGGCACAGATACGCAGTATTTT. Amino acid sequence: CASSVDATSGTDTQYF.

This chain links TRBV27 with TRBJ1-2; 12 nucleotides agree with TRBD1. This CDR3 comprises 15 residues. V lost 3 bases, J lost 8 bases, and 7 bases stayed unmatched. CDR1 and CDR2 from the germline V gene are MNHEY and SMNVEV (reference sequence). The CDR3 region has the DNA TGTGCCAGCAGTTTTGGGACAGGGGGCGCGGGAGGCTACACCTTC. Its translation: CASSFGTGGAGGYTF.

The rearrangement links TRBV19 to TRBJ2-1; 14 positions match TRBD2. V lost 5 bases, J lost 5 bases, and 11 bases stayed unmatched. Germline V CDR1 and CDR2: LNHDA, SQIVND (reference sequence). There are 18 residues in the CDR3. The CDR3 reads CASSDPGLAGGHDNEQFF. In DNA, the CDR3 is TGTGCCAGTAGTGACCCAGGACTAGCGGGGGGCCACGACAATGAGCAGTTCTTC.

This chain joins TRBV6-5 and TRBJ1-5; maybe TRBD1 (6 bases). Germline assignment: CDR1 MNHEY and CDR2 SVGAGI. The CDR3 contains 14 residues. Deletions cut 5 bases from V and 9 bases from J, with 17 bases between. Written as DNA, the CDR3 is TGTGCCAGCAGTGATTCAGGGGATCTACGGCCCCAGCATTTT. Protein product: CASSDSGDLRPQHF.

The genes are TRBV4-3 and TRBJ1-2; D is ambiguous. Germline V gene sequence: CDR1 LGHNA, CDR2 YSLEER. V was pared by 3 bases and J by 4 bases, with 18 bases between. The CDR3 loop spans 16 amino acids. In DNA form, the CDR3 reads TGCGCCAGCAGCCACCCCGGGCAGGCGATGGGCTATGGCTACACCTTC. Translation: CASSHPGQAMGYGYTF.

The chain links TRBV5-4 to TRBJ2-3; D uncertain. Trimming left V 0 bases short and J 3 bases short, with 11 bases between. CDR3 length: 15 residues. Germline loops: CDR1 SGHNT, CDR2 YYREEE (reference sequence). This CDR3 is CASSLDLRWTDTQYF. As DNA, the CDR3 is TGTGCCAGCAGCTTGGATCTGCGGTGGACAGATACGCAGTATTTT.

The gene calls are TRBV6-5 and TRBJ2-3; 8 bases align to TRBD1. Germline trimming cut 7 bases from V and 7 bases from J; bases unmatched to any gene: 7. The CDR3 spans 13 residues. The germline V gene encodes CDR1 MNHEY and CDR2 SVGAGI. Written as DNA, the CDR3 is TGTGCCAGCATCGGACAGGGAAAAAATACGCAGTATTTT. This codes for CASIGQGKNTQYF.

The chain uses TRBV4-2 and TRBJ1-2; 8 bases are shared with TRBD1. Germline lookup yields CDR1 LGHNA and CDR2 YNFKEQ. Trimming took 0 bases from V and 7 from J; bases not matched to a gene: 1. The CDR3 is 13 amino acids. For the CDR3, the DNA is TGTGCCAGCAGCCAAGAGACAGGGGTTGGCTACACCTTC. It specifies CASSQETGVGYTF.

The rearrangement links TRBV5-8 to TRBJ1-5; D possibly corresponds to TRBD1 (5 bases). Trimming took 2 bases from V and 3 from J, leaving 21 bases between them. Germline V gives CDR1 SGHTS, CDR2 YDEGEE. The CDR3 has 18 residues. CDR3 nucleotides: TGTGCCAGCAGCTTACCCACCGGAGGGACCCCCTACAATCAGCCCCAGCATTTT. Translated, it gives CASSLPTGGTPYNQPQHF.

CDR3 sequence: CASRDIGPDSPLHF. For the CDR3, the DNA is TGTGCCAGCCGGGACATCGGCCCTGATTCACCCCTCCACTTT. The chain links TRBV6-6 to TRBJ1-6, with a weak D call TRBD1 (6 bases). The V gene's germline CDR1 is MNHNY and CDR2 SVGAGI (reference sequence). The CDR3 runs to 14 residues. Trimming pared 8 bases from V and 8 bases from J, leaving 16 bases between.

Comments on this clone: The junction and the germline gene differ at one end; a read error may be behind it. This sequence joins TRBV11-3 and TRBJ2-4, with D perhaps TRBD2 (5 bases). The CDR3 runs to 13 residues. Germline-derived CDR1 and CDR2 are SGHNT and YENEEA. CDR3 region: CASSRGAKNIQYF. The CDR3 DNA is TGTGCTAGCAGTCGGGGAGCCAAAAACATTCAGTACTTC.

The chain has TRBV9 and TRBJ2-5, with TRBD1 as a possible D gene (7 bases). Germline V gene data show CDR1 as SGDLS and CDR2 as YYNGEE. Trimming removed 0 bases at V and 11 bases at J, with 20 bases between. The CDR3 totals 15 residues. CDR3 sequence: CASSVGTGPTGGQYF. The CDR3 DNA sequence: TGTGCCAGCAGCGTAGGGACAGGCCCTACCGGGGGACAGTACTTC.

V usage is TRBV11-2 and J usage is TRBJ2-3; 12 bases align to TRBD2. V dropped 4 bases and J dropped 2; count of bases not matched to a gene: 4. Per the germline V gene, CDR1 is SGHAT and CDR2 is FQNNGV. There are 16 residues in the CDR3. The CDR3, as DNA: TGTGCCAGCAGCTCAGGACTAGCGGGACCCACAGATACGCAGTATTTT. This translates into CASSSGLAGPTDTQYF. Drawing the rest from reference TRBV11-2 and TRBJ2-3, the complete variable domain is EAGVAQSPRYKIIEKRQSVAFWCNPISGHATLYWYQQILGQGPKLLIQFQNNGVVDDSQLPKDRFSAERLKGVDSTLKIQPAKLEDSAVYLCASSSGLAGPTDTQYFGPGTRLTVL.

This clone appeared once. This rearrangement joins TRBV6-1 to TRBJ2-7; 10 positions agree with TRBD2. Germline CDR1 and CDR2: MNHNS and SASEGT. V lost 0 bases and J lost 4; bases outside the gene matches: 3. The CDR3 has 15 residues. CDR3 DNA sequence: TGTGCCAGCAGTGAAGCGAGCGGGGGGGCTTACGAGCAGTACTTC. It codes for CASSEASGGAYEQYF.

The chain employs TRBV7-9 and TRBJ1-3; TRBD1 might be the D (6 bases). V lost 4 bases to trimming and J lost 0 bases, with 13 bases between them. From germline, CDR1 is SEHNR and CDR2 FQNEAQ (reference sequence). This CDR3 spans 16 amino acids. The CDR3 reads CASSSRGGSSGNTIYF. In nucleotides, the CDR3 is TGTGCCAGCAGCTCAAGGGGGGGGAGCTCTGGAAACACCATATATTTT.

The chain uses TRBV4-1 and TRBJ2-5; D call uncertain. This CDR3 is 16 amino acids long. The germline CDR1 and CDR2 sequences are MGHRA and YSYEKL. V lost 4 bases, J lost 2 bases, and 17 bases lay in between. CDR3 amino acids: CASSPPGRRKQETQYF. CDR3 DNA: TGCGCCAGCAGCCCTCCGGGTCGACGGAAGCAAGAGACCCAGTACTTC.